This TCR beta chain was obtained from a study of CD8+CD57+ T cells in acquired aplastic anemia. Patients selected for sequencing had displayed CD8+CD57+ cell expansion by flow cytometry. Template material for TCR beta VDJ and CDR3 profiling consisted of genomic DNA. TCRdb passed the reads through MiXCR, listing each CDR3 protein once. Here the sample spans approximately 57,000 distinct CDR3 sequences, roughly 60% being singletons. The source is a human donor with aplastic anemia. The sample comprised sorted CD4+, CD8+, or CD8+CD57+ T cells (not recorded which) from PBMCs.

CDR3 bases: TGCGCCAGCAGCCAAGACCCCCTTAATCAGCCCCAGCATTTT. Amino acid sequence: CASSQDPLNQPQHF. The chain couples TRBV4-3 to TRBJ1-5; D is uncertain. Per germline, CDR1 LGHNA and CDR2 YSLEER. This CDR3 has 14 residues. The germline V and J ends were trimmed by 0 bases and 4 bases, with 7 bases remaining between them.